One sample yielded the 14 T cell receptor beta chains listed below, sequenced in a study of T cells in Graves' hyperthyroidism and ophthalmopathy. TCR beta CDR3 regions were amplified from RNA transcripts. Carried out on the TCR CDR3, a first-round RT-PCR used the HTBI primer set. Each CDR3 protein is one row after TCRdb ran MiXCR on the multiplex PCR reads. The table lists 400,000 to 600,000 distinct CDR3 sequences, around 20% of them singletons. The source material was blood. Every receptor here comes from a man in his late teens or twenties with Graves' hyperthyroidism.

The chain uses TRBV20-1 and TRBJ2-4; D uncertain. CDR1 DFQATT and CDR2 SNEGSKA come from the germline V gene (reference sequence). Trimming pared 6 bases from V and 0 bases from J, leaving 18 bases between. This CDR3 is built from 16 residues. The DNA for the CDR3 is TGCAGTGCGGAGCTCTTACCGTTTATAGCCAAAAACATTCAGTACTTC. As protein: CSAELLPFIAKNIQYF.

This clonotype has only one observation. The chain has TRBV11-2 and TRBJ2-7; D tentatively reads TRBD1 or TRBD2 (6 bases each). Trimming took 0 bases from V and 1 from J, leaving 10 bases between them. The V gene's germline CDR1 is SGHAT and CDR2 FQNNGV. The CDR3 contains 15 residues. The CDR3 DNA is TGTGCCAGCAGCTTAGATCCGGGGGCGTCCTACGAGCAGTACTTC. It codes for CASSLDPGASYEQYF.

This chain joins TRBV4-1 and TRBJ1-2; 8 bases agree with TRBD1. The CDR3 contains 14 residues. The junction had 12 bases not matched to a gene; V was cut back by 5 bases and J by 10 bases. Germline V gene sequence: CDR1 MGHRA, CDR2 YSYEKL. CDR3 nucleotides: TGCGCCAGCAGCTTAGGACAGGGCGAAGTAGCCTACACCTTC. This translates into CASSLGQGEVAYTF.

In its sample, this clonotype was seen many times. The chain has TRBV7-8 and TRBJ1-1; unclear D gene. V lost 5 bases and J lost 0, with 7 bases in between. Germline CDR1 reads SGHVS; CDR2 reads FQNEAQ. There are 13 residues in the CDR3. This chain's CDR3 is CASSKKMNTEAFF. The CDR3 DNA reads TGTGCCAGCAGCAAGAAGATGAACACTGAAGCTTTCTTT. Combining the CDR3 with reference TRBV7-8 and TRBJ1-1 gives the whole variable domain GAGVSQSPRYKVAKRGQDVALRCDPISGHVSLFWYQQALGQGPEFLTYFQNEAQLDKSGLPSDRFFAERPEGSVSTLKIQRTQQEDSAVYLCASSKKMNTEAFFGQGTRLTVV.

At least ten counts were recorded for this clonotype. This sequence joins TRBV14 and TRBJ1-1; D gene unclear. Germline-derived CDR1 and CDR2 are SGHDN and FVKESK. V was pared by 6 bases and J by 1 base, with 9 bases between. The CDR3 sequence is 13 residues long. The CDR3 loop is CASSLQQNTEAFF. CDR3 nucleotide sequence: TGTGCCAGCAGTCTACAGCAGAACACTGAAGCTTTCTTT.

This clonotype was recorded a few times. J is TRBJ2-7 and V is TRBV20-1; D gene unclear. Germline-derived CDR1 and CDR2 are DFQATT and SNEGSKA (reference sequence). The CDR3 runs to 13 residues. The ends were cut back, 0 bases at V and 4 bases at J, with 10 bases in the middle. The CDR3 bases are TGCAGTGCTAGAGACCCAGGCAGTTACGAGCAGTACTTC. It specifies CSARDPGSYEQYF.

Ten or more counts support this clonotype. V usage is TRBV28 and J usage is TRBJ2-2; 8 positions agree with TRBD1. Looked up from germline, CDR1 is MDHEN and CDR2 is SYDVKM. J was trimmed by 7 bases and V by 5 bases; bases with no gene match: 6. The CDR3 totals 14 residues. CDR3 loop: CASSQQTGGGELFF. CDR3 in DNA: TGTGCCAGCAGTCAACAAACAGGGGGCGGGGAGCTGTTTTTT.

In its sample, this clonotype was seen many times. V and J are TRBV19 and TRBJ1-2; weak D call: TRBD1 (5 bases). There are 16 residues in the CDR3. Germline V gene lookup returns CDR1 LNHDA and CDR2 SQIVND (reference sequence). Trimming shortened V by 7 bases and J by 2 bases, and 20 bases separated the two germline ends. CDR3 in amino acids: CASKWAQGEGNYGYTF. The DNA for the CDR3 is TGTGCCAGTAAATGGGCCCAGGGAGAGGGCAACTATGGCTACACCTTC.

This clonotype was recorded at least ten times. The genes are TRBV13 and TRBJ1-1; D unresolved. Looked up from germline, CDR1 is PRHDT and CDR2 is FYEKMQ (reference sequence). The ends were cut back, 5 bases at V and 4 bases at J, with 17 bases in the middle. The CDR3 totals 15 residues. Here the CDR3 reads CASSPGQLVGTEAFF. CDR3 nucleotides: TGTGCCAGCAGCCCTGGTCAGCTAGTGGGCACTGAAGCTTTCTTT.

At least ten counts were recorded for this clonotype. The J gene is TRBJ2-5, the V gene TRBV20-1; the match to TRBD2 covers 7 bases. Trimming took 5 bases from V and 1 from J; bases not matched to a gene: 4. Germline V gives CDR1 DFQATT, CDR2 SNEGSKA (reference sequence). This CDR3 contains 13 residues. CDR3 loop: CSAEGTTQETQYF. The DNA for the CDR3 is TGCAGTGCTGAAGGGACTACCCAAGAGACCCAGTACTTC.

This clonotype has more than one count but fewer than ten. The chain couples TRBV19 to TRBJ1-1; D gene uncertain. Germline CDR1 LNHDA, CDR2 SQIVND (reference sequence). Trimming left V 7 bases short and J 5 bases short, with 20 bases between. The CDR3 has 15 amino acids. CDR3 residues: CASTPRGLSGTEAFF. The CDR3 bases are TGTGCCAGTACCCCCCGAGGTTTGAGTGGGACTGAAGCTTTCTTT. The full variable domain, its missing parts supplied by reference TRBV19 and TRBJ1-1, is DGGITQSPKYLFRKEGQNVTLSCEQNLNHDAMYWYRQDPGQGLRLIYYSQIVNDFQKGDIAEGYSVSREKKESFPLTVTSAQKNPTAFYLCASTPRGLSGTEAFFGQGTRLTVV.

The V call is TRBV30, the J call TRBJ1-2, with D possibly being TRBD1 (5 bases). This CDR3 is built from 14 residues. Germline-derived CDR1 and CDR2 are GTSNPN and SVGIG (reference sequence). Deletions cut 0 bases from V and 2 bases from J, with 10 bases between. Written as DNA, the CDR3 is TGTGCCTGGAGTGTACGGGGCACCAACTATGGCTACACCTTC. Amino acids: CAWSVRGTNYGYTF.

Ten or more counts support this clonotype. The gene calls are TRBV6-5 and TRBJ2-7, with TRBD1 as a possible D gene (5 bases). V lost 0 bases to trimming and J lost 3 bases, with 15 bases between them. Germline V gene lookup returns CDR1 MNHEY and CDR2 SVGAGI. CDR3 length: 16 amino acids. This CDR3 is CASSYSALAGNYEQYF. CDR3 DNA sequence: TGTGCCAGCAGTTACTCGGCTTTGGCAGGGAACTACGAGCAGTACTTC.

This clonotype was recorded at least ten times. The gene calls are TRBV29-1 and TRBJ1-1; D is perhaps TRBD1 (5 bases). V dropped 4 bases and J dropped 4 bases, with 10 bases sitting between them. The CDR3 has 12 amino acids. Germline lookup yields CDR1 SQVTM and CDR2 ANQGSEA. The CDR3 region has the DNA TGCAGCGTTGTCTGGGGGTTCACTGAAGCTTTCTTT. This sequence encodes CSVVWGFTEAFF. The variable domain in full, with the rest retrieved from reference TRBV29-1 and TRBJ1-1, is SAVISQKPSRDICQRGTSLTIQCQVDSQVTMMFWYRQQPGQSLTLIATANQGSEATYESGFVIDKFPISRPNLTFSTLTVSNMSPEDSSIYLCSVVWGFTEAFFGQGTRLTVV.